Shown below are 10 T cell receptor beta chains from a single sample sequenced in a study of CD8+ T cells in alopecia areata. Isolated RNA was reverse transcribed into cDNA used as the sequencing template. Assay: immunoSEQ multiplex PCR; the TCRdb copy retains only in-frame clones and omits some. This table holds hundreds of thousands of clones, around two thirds found once. Sequenced material: CD4+ T cells sorted from blood, taken at week 0. These receptors were obtained from a human donor with alopecia areata.

The chain employs TRBV29-1 and TRBJ1-2; D is unresolved. V was cut by 7 bases and J by 3 bases, with 9 bases left in between. This CDR3 spans 11 amino acids. From germline, CDR1 is SQVTM and CDR2 ANQGSEA. The CDR3 sequence: CSGLTDYGYTF. The CDR3 DNA sequence: TGCAGCGGGCTGACTGACTATGGCTACACCTTC. Based on the CDR3 plus reference TRBV29-1 and TRBJ1-2, the full variable domain is SAVISQKPSRDICQRGTSLTIQCQVDSQVTMMFWYRQQPGQSLTLIATANQGSEATYESGFVIDKFPISRPNLTFSTLTVSNMSPEDSSIYLCSGLTDYGYTFGSGTRLTVV.

This clone was found once. The chain is built from TRBV7-6 and TRBJ1-2; TRBD1 aligns across 7 bases. Germline trimming cut 3 bases from V and 7 bases from J; bases unmatched to any gene: 14. Per germline, CDR1 SGHVS and CDR2 FNYEAQ. CDR3 length: 16 amino acids. CDR3 protein: CASSLGSLAKGAGYTF. As DNA, the CDR3 is TGTGCCAGCAGCTTGGGGTCCCTCGCGAAGGGGGCTGGCTACACCTTC.

The rearrangement joins TRBV6-4 to TRBJ2-3; 10 nucleotides agree with TRBD2. This CDR3 comprises 19 residues. J lost 2 bases, V lost 0 bases, and 11 bases had no gene match. From germline, CDR1 is MRHNA and CDR2 SNTAGT. The DNA of the CDR3 is TGTGCCAGCAGTGACTCGACAGGTGCTAGCGGGGGTGACACAGATACGCAGTATTTT. Protein product: CASSDSTGASGGDTDTQYF.

CDR3 nucleotide sequence: TGTGCCAGCAGCCATTTAACCAACACTGAAGCTTTCTTT. Its translation: CASSHLTNTEAFF. V is TRBV9 and J is TRBJ1-1, with unresolved D. Trimming pared 4 bases from V and 2 bases from J, leaving 9 bases between. The CDR3 covers 13 residues. Germline assignment: CDR1 SGDLS and CDR2 YYNGEE.

The gene calls are TRBV7-3 and TRBJ2-1; D call uncertain. CDR3 length equals 14 residues. The V and J ends lost 1 base and 7 bases respectively, with 11 bases between them. CDR1 is SGHTA and CDR2 is FQGTGA in the germline V gene. The chain's CDR3 is CASSLSPALNEQFF. CDR3 nucleotide sequence: TGTGCCAGCAGCTTAAGTCCCGCGCTAAATGAGCAGTTCTTC.

The chain joins TRBV5-1 to TRBJ1-4; D is unclear. V lost 4 bases to trimming and J lost 8 bases, with 12 bases between them. Germline V gene lookup returns CDR1 SGHRS and CDR2 YFSETQ. The CDR3 is made up of 13 amino acids. The CDR3 nucleotides read TGCGCCAGCAGCATGGACCCGGGGGAAAAACTGTTTTTT. Translated, it gives CASSMDPGEKLFF.

V usage is TRBV29-1 and J usage is TRBJ2-1; D call uncertain. Germline CDR1 is SQVTM and CDR2 is ANQGSEA. The CDR3 sequence is 12 residues long. The V gene lost 2 bases and the J gene lost 6 bases, with 8 bases spanning the gap. The CDR3: CSVEPGTNEQFF. Written as DNA, the CDR3 is TGCAGCGTTGAACCCGGCACCAATGAGCAGTTCTTC.

This chain links TRBV11-2 with TRBJ2-2; D is undetermined. Germline-derived CDR1 and CDR2 are SGHAT and FQNNGV. The V gene lost 5 bases and the J gene lost 7 bases, with 8 bases spanning the gap. This CDR3 region has 12 residues. Here the CDR3 reads CASSPVSGELFF. As DNA, the CDR3 is TGTGCCAGCAGCCCTGTAAGCGGGGAGCTGTTTTTT.

The genes are TRBV6-5 and TRBJ2-3; 8 bases match TRBD1. J gave up 1 base and V 2 bases, and 5 bases lay outside the gene matches. Germline CDR1 MNHEY, CDR2 SVGAGI. CDR3 length: 16 amino acids. The CDR3 region has the DNA TGTGCCAGCAGTTACACCTCGACAGGGGGCACAGATACGCAGTATTTT. This translates into CASSYTSTGGTDTQYF.

The DNA for the CDR3 is TGCGCCAGCAGCTTGAGCATTGACGAGCAGTACTTC. Amino acid sequence: CASSLSIDEQYF. The chain uses TRBV5-1 and TRBJ2-7, with D unclear. From germline, CDR1 is SGHRS and CDR2 YFSETQ. Between the trimmed V and J ends, which lost 1 base and 5 bases, there was a span of 7 bases. This CDR3 is built from 12 residues.